This T cell receptor (beta chain) was recorded in a study of brain metastases from non-small cell lung cancer. This table comes from immunoSEQ multiplex PCR, and its TCRdb copy is limited to in-frame clones, with some not included. This table holds around 2,600 clones, under 85% found once. Regarding the study as a whole: Paired brain metastases and primary tumors largely shared TCR repertoires. T-cell clones appeared expanded in about 60% of brain metastases relative to matched primary tumors.

A note on this clone: Its specificity is not known.

The sequenced sample was tissue from a brain metastasis. The receptor was derived from a donor over 35 with non-small cell lung cancer.

The CDR3 spells CASLQGSTGELFF. CDR3 sequence (DNA): TGTGCCAGCTTACAGGGATCCACCGGGGAGCTGTTTTTT. The V gene is TRBV5-4, the J gene TRBJ2-2, with D maybe TRBD1 (6 bases). The germline V gene encodes CDR1 SGHNT and CDR2 YYREEE (reference sequence). The CDR3 contains 13 residues. The V and J ends lost 7 bases and 4 bases respectively, with 11 bases between them.